This T cell receptor (beta chain) was sequenced during a study of T cells in Graves' hyperthyroidism and ophthalmopathy. Regions amplified from RNA transcripts were the TCR beta CDR3 regions. The HTBI primer set served for first-round RT-PCR of the TCR CDR3. Using its own MiXCR run on the multiplex PCR reads, TCRdb lists one record per CDR3 protein. The sample shows 300,000 to 400,000 distinct CDR3 sequences, roughly 18% of them seen only once. The CDR3 consists of 11 residues. V gave up 8 bases and J gave up 4 bases, with 8 bases separating them. Germline V gene lookup returns CDR1 WSHSY and CDR2 SAAADI.

The material sequenced was blood. The J gene is TRBJ1-1, the V gene TRBV10-2, with D maybe TRBD1 (5 bases). This sequence originates from a woman between 45 and 65 years old with Graves' hyperthyroidism. The chain's CDR3 is CASVQGTEAFF. CDR3 DNA: TGCGCCAGCGTTCAGGGCACTGAAGCTTTCTTT.